A selection of T cell receptor beta chains follows, all from one sample in a study of blood T cell repertoires in COVID-19. Libraries were prepared by immunoSEQ multiplex PCR; TCRdb keeps only in-frame clonotypes and omits some of them. Of over 75,000 clones listed, around four fifths are singletons. Material for sequencing was peripheral blood. These receptors all stem from a human donor in a cohort sampled during active COVID-19. Both conserved end residues are part of each CDR3. A D gene is named only where the DNA matches it firmly. A clone size is listed for some rows: how often the clone was seen (once, few, many), or a class if it is expanded.

TRBV28	16	-	TRBD2	TRBJ2-5	CASSLALAGGQETQYF	TGTGCCAGCAGTTTGGCGTTAGCGGGAGGCCAAGAGACCCAGTACTTC
TRBV19	16	-	-	TRBJ1-5	CASSIVRGRSNQPQHF	TGTGCCAGTAGTATAGTACGAGGTCGGAGCAATCAGCCCCAGCATTTT
TRBV28	15	-	TRBD1	TRBJ1-3	CASRGGTGGGNTIYF	TGTGCCAGCAGGGGTGGGACAGGCGGTGGAAACACCATATATTTT
TRBV28	15	-	-	TRBJ1-5	CASSATGYSNQPQHF	TGTGCCAGCAGCGCTACAGGTTATAGCAATCAGCCCCAGCATTTT
TRBV29-1	17	-	TRBD2	TRBJ2-2	CSVSTGTSGRYTGELFF	TGCAGCGTCAGTACCGGGACTAGCGGGAGGTACACCGGGGAGCTGTTTTTT
TRBV18	15	-	-	TRBJ2-3	CASSPRRALTDTQYF	TGTGCCAGCTCACCCCGGAGGGCACTCACAGATACGCAGTATTTT
TRBV30	14	-	TRBD2	TRBJ2-3	CASRTSGGADTQYF	TGTGCCAGTCGGACTAGCGGGGGGGCAGATACGCAGTATTTT
TRBV30	14	-	TRBD1	TRBJ1-6	CAWTTGGAGSPLHF	TGTGCCTGGACGACAGGGGGCGCAGGTTCACCCCTCCACTTT
TRBV19	15	-	-	TRBJ2-7	CASSPGLGAYYEQYF	TGTGCCAGTAGTCCGGGGCTGGGGGCCTACTACGAGCAGTACTTC
TRBV27	13	-	TRBD1	TRBJ2-7	CASWTGGVYEQYF	TGTGCCAGCTGGACAGGGGGCGTATACGAGCAGTACTTC
TRBV6-6	13	once	-	TRBJ1-4	CASSPPTGEKLFF	TGTGCCAGCAGTCCGCCGACAGGCGAAAAACTGTTTTTT
TRBV7-7	15	-	TRBD2	TRBJ2-3	CASSRGGGPSDTQYF	TGTGCCAGCAGCCGAGGCGGGGGTCCCTCGGATACGCAGTATTTT
TRBV19	14	-	TRBD1	TRBJ1-6	CASSKDRGSSPLHF	TGTGCCAGTAGTAAGGACAGGGGTAGCTCACCCCTCCACTTT
TRBV24-1	14	-	-	TRBJ1-2	CATSDVDRDYGYTF	TGTGCCACCAGTGATGTGGACAGAGACTATGGCTACACCTTC
TRBV3-1/TRBV3-2	15	-	-	TRBJ2-5	CASSHSPSRRGTQYF	TGTGCCAGCAGCCATTCCCCTAGTCGGAGGGGGACCCAGTACTTC
TRBV25-1	16	-	TRBD2	TRBJ2-5	CASSGGLAGIGETQYF	TGTGCCAGCAGTGGTGGACTAGCGGGGATTGGAGAGACCCAGTACTTC
TRBV28	15	-	TRBD1	TRBJ1-5	CASSSRGVGNQPQHF	TGTGCCAGCAGTTCCAGGGGGGTGGGCAATCAGCCCCAGCATTTT
TRBV11-2	14	-	TRBD1	TRBJ1-2	CASSLGTGEDGYTF	TGTGCCAGCAGCTTAGGTACAGGGGAGGATGGCTACACCTTC
TRBV7-2	15	few	TRBD1	TRBJ1-6	CASSFRDRGGSPLHF	TGTGCCAGCAGCTTCAGGGACAGGGGAGGTTCACCCCTCCACTTT
TRBV29-1	15	-	-	TRBJ2-2	CSAWEGGAYTGELFF	TGCAGCGCCTGGGAAGGGGGGGCCTACACCGGGGAGCTGTTTTTT
TRBV5-4	16	medium-sized	-	TRBJ2-2	CASSPNPEAHTGELFF	TGTGCCAGCAGCCCAAACCCTGAGGCACACACCGGGGAGCTGTTTTTT
TRBV28	14	-	TRBD1	TRBJ2-3	CASRPRGSTDTQYF	TGTGCCAGCAGACCCAGGGGGAGCACAGATACGCAGTATTTT
TRBV5-1	15	-	-	TRBJ2-1	CASSFLGDHYNEQFF	TGCGCCAGCAGCTTCTTGGGAGACCACTACAATGAGCAGTTCTTC
TRBV6-4	13	-	-	TRBJ2-1	CASSPSGGTKQFF	TGTGCCAGCAGTCCCTCCGGCGGGACCAAGCAGTTCTTC
TRBV5-1	15	-	-	TRBJ2-7	CASKGASGSSYEQYF	TGCGCCAGCAAGGGGGCTAGCGGGTCCTCCTACGAGCAGTACTTC
TRBV27	14	few	TRBD1	TRBJ1-1	CASSLYDRVTEAFF	TGTGCCAGCAGTTTGTATGACAGGGTAACTGAAGCTTTCTTT
TRBV19	15	few	TRBD2	TRBJ2-7	CASSIWASGTYEQYF	TGTGCCAGTAGTATCTGGGCTAGCGGTACCTACGAGCAGTACTTC
TRBV5-1	14	-	-	TRBJ1-1	CASSLTEANTEAFF	TGCGCCAGCAGCCTCACAGAAGCGAACACTGAAGCTTTCTTT
TRBV18	17	-	TRBD1	TRBJ2-3	CASSPGVDRGSTDTQYF	TGTGCCAGCTCACCAGGCGTCGACAGGGGTAGCACAGATACGCAGTATTTT
TRBV7-8	18	few	-	TRBJ2-6	CASSLTGLDFSGANVLTF	TGTGCCAGCAGCTTAACAGGGTTGGATTTCTCTGGGGCCAACGTCCTGACTTTC
TRBV4-2	15	-	TRBD2	TRBJ2-1	CASSPSGSSYNEQFF	TGTGCCAGCAGCCCGAGCGGGAGTTCCTACAATGAGCAGTTCTTC
TRBV18	14	-	-	TRBJ2-7	CASSQAVRSYEQYF	TGTGCCAGCTCACAGGCAGTACGGAGCTACGAGCAGTACTTC
TRBV3-1/TRBV3-2	16	-	-	TRBJ1-5	CASSHEYRGGNQPQHF	TGTGCCAGCAGCCATGAATACCGCGGGGGCAATCAGCCCCAGCATTTT
TRBV9	18	-	TRBD2	TRBJ2-1	CASSVGVAGARGYNEQFF	TGTGCCAGCAGCGTAGGAGTAGCGGGAGCTCGGGGTTACAATGAGCAGTTCTTC
TRBV7-9	13	-	TRBD1	TRBJ2-7	CASSDWDSYEQYF	TGTGCCAGCAGCGACTGGGACAGCTACGAGCAGTACTTC
TRBV2	15	-	TRBD1	TRBJ1-6	CASAGTGKRNSPLHF	TGTGCCAGCGCCGGGACAGGGAAACGTAATTCACCCCTCCACTTT
TRBV19	14	once	TRBD1	TRBJ1-1	CASNPTGKNTEAFF	TGTGCCAGTAACCCGACAGGGAAGAACACTGAAGCTTTCTTT
TRBV5-1	14	-	-	TRBJ1-2	CASREGQPANGYTF	TGCGCCAGCAGGGAAGGACAGCCCGCGAATGGCTACACCTTC
TRBV20-1	13	-	-	TRBJ2-1	CSASNVRQNEQFF	TGCAGTGCTAGTAACGTGAGGCAAAATGAGCAGTTCTTC
TRBV5-6	13	-	TRBD2	TRBJ2-1	CASSLGLAPYAFF	TGTGCCAGCAGCTTGGGACTAGCTCCTTACGCGTTCTTC
TRBV7-3	15	few	TRBD1	TRBJ2-1	CASSLTRDSLNEQFF	TGTGCCAGCAGCTTAACCCGGGACAGTCTAAATGAGCAGTTCTTC
TRBV5-1	14	-	TRBD2	TRBJ2-3	CASSLVERGDTQYF	TGCGCCAGCAGCTTGGTAGAGCGGGGGGATACGCAGTATTTT
TRBV28	15	-	-	TRBJ2-6	CASLSPSSGANVLTF	TGTGCCAGCCTATCCCCGAGCTCTGGGGCCAACGTCCTGACTTTC
TRBV19	15	-	TRBD1	TRBJ2-7	CASSIVWDRKGVQYF	TGTGCCAGTAGTATTGTATGGGACAGAAAAGGCGTGCAGTACTTC
TRBV28	11	few	-	TRBJ2-3	CASSFGDTQYF	TGTGCCAGCAGTTTCGGAGATACGCAGTATTTT
TRBV14	15	-	TRBD2	TRBJ2-7	CASSLWLAGMMEQYF	TGTGCCAGCAGCCTATGGCTAGCGGGAATGATGGAGCAGTACTTC
TRBV19	14	once	-	TRBJ2-1	CASSIQGLSNEQFF	TGTGCCAGTAGTATCCAGGGACTGAGTAATGAGCAGTTCTTC
TRBV2	16	-	TRBD2	TRBJ2-2	CASSTSGRPTTGELFF	TGTGCCAGCAGTACTAGCGGGAGGCCGACTACCGGGGAGCTGTTTTTT
TRBV6-5	14	-	-	TRBJ2-7	CATHPSPSSYEQYF	TGTGCCACCCACCCTAGCCCGAGCTCCTACGAGCAGTACTTC
TRBV18	15	-	TRBD1	TRBJ2-5	CASSRGQGLVETQYF	TGTGCCAGCTCACGGGGACAGGGGCTCGTGGAGACCCAGTACTTC
TRBV7-9	15	-	-	TRBJ2-2	CASSLAGGNTGELFF	TGTGCCAGCAGCTTAGCGGGAGGTAACACCGGGGAGCTGTTTTTT
TRBV29-1	11	-	-	TRBJ1-1	CSVTETTEAFF	TGCAGCGTGACAGAAACCACTGAAGCTTTCTTT
TRBV4-1	18	-	-	TRBJ2-2	CASSQPPASGRNTGELFF	TGCGCCAGCAGCCAACCCCCTGCCAGTGGGAGAAACACCGGGGAGCTGTTTTTT
TRBV6-2/TRBV6-3	14	-	TRBD1	TRBJ2-7	CASSKGQTRVEQYF	TGTGCCAGCAGTAAGGGACAGACACGGGTCGAGCAGTACTTC
TRBV7-3	15	-	TRBD1	TRBJ2-2	CASSSGTGGTGELFF	TGTGCCAGCAGCTCTGGGACAGGGGGGACCGGGGAGCTGTTTTTT
TRBV7-2	15	-	-	TRBJ2-3	CASSLIRASTDTQYF	TGTGCCAGCAGCTTAATCAGGGCGAGCACAGATACGCAGTATTTT
TRBV10-3	12	-	TRBD1	TRBJ2-7	CAVGTGGYEQYF	TGTGCCGTCGGGACAGGGGGCTACGAGCAGTACTTC
TRBV11-2	16	-	TRBD1	TRBJ2-5	CASSSGGQGARETQYF	TGTGCCAGCAGCTCGGGGGGACAGGGGGCTCGGGAGACCCAGTACTTC
TRBV6-5	15	-	-	TRBJ1-3	CASSYRGLSGNTIYF	TGTGCCAGCAGTTACAGGGGTCTCTCGGGAAACACCATATATTTT